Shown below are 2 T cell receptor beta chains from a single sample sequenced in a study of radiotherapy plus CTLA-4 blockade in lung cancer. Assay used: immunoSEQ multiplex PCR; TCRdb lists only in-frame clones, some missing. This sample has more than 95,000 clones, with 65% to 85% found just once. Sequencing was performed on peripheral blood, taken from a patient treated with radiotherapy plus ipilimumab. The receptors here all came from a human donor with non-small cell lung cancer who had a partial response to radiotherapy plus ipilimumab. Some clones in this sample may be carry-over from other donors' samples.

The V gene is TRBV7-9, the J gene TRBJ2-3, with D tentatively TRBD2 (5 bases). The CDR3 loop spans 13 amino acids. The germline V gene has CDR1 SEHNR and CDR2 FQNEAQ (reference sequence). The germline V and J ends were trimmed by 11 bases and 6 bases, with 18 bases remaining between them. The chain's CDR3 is CAGRATGEDTQYF. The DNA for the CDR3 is TGTGCCGGGCGGGCAACCGGGGAGGATACGCAGTATTTT.

The chain's CDR3 is CATSRGTITTDTQYF. CDR3 DNA: TGTGCCACCAGCAGAGGGACTATAACAACAGATACGCAGTATTTT. The chain is built from TRBV15 and TRBJ2-3, with a weak D call TRBD2 (6 bases). V was pared by 1 base and J by 3 bases, with 11 bases between. CDR1 and CDR2 from the germline V gene are LNHNV and YYDKDF (reference sequence). The CDR3 covers 15 residues.